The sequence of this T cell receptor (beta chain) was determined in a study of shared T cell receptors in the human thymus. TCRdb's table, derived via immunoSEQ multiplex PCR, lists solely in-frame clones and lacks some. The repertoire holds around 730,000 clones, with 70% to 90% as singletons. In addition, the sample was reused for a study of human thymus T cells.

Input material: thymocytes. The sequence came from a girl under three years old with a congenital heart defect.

The CDR3 DNA reads TGTGCCAGTAGCAATCTGGAGGGGGCTCAAGGCTACACCTTC. Amino acid sequence: CASSNLEGAQGYTF. The J gene is TRBJ1-2, the V gene TRBV19, with 7 positions matching TRBD1. The CDR3 totals 14 residues. Germline assignment: CDR1 LNHDA and CDR2 SQIVND (reference sequence). V was clipped by 6 bases and J by 8 bases; unmatched bases: 12.